These 16 T cell receptor beta chains share one sample of origin, sequenced in a study of blood T cell repertoires in COVID-19. The repertoire was sequenced with immunoSEQ multiplex PCR; TCRdb's copy has only in-frame clones and lacks some. The sample has approximately 85,000 clones, roughly 87% seen once. The sequenced sample was peripheral blood. The receptors were gathered from a woman aged 50 to 60 with active or convalescent COVID-19.

This clone was seen more than once but under ten times. This chain joins TRBV18 and TRBJ1-5; TRBD1 matches at 8 bases. The germline V gene encodes CDR1 KGHSH and CDR2 LQKENI. V trimming: 3 bases; J trimming: 7 bases; junction bases outside the gene matches: 17. The CDR3 spans 18 residues. The CDR3 spells CASSPGQGSALRGQPQHF. For the CDR3, the DNA is TGTGCCAGCTCACCTGGACAGGGAAGTGCCCTCCGGGGACAGCCCCAGCATTTT.

Only a few counts were recorded for this clone. This chain joins TRBV24-1 and TRBJ2-3; 7 bases align to TRBD1. V trimming: 10 bases; J trimming: 3 bases; junction bases outside the gene matches: 6. Germline CDR1 KGHDR, CDR2 SFDVKD. CDR3 length: 13 residues. CDR3 coding DNA: TGTGCCACGGCCGGGACAGCTACAGATACGCAGTATTTT. Translating gives CATAGTATDTQYF.

The J gene is TRBJ1-5, the V gene TRBV7-8; D ambiguous. Trimming removed 0 bases from V and 4 bases from J, with 16 bases in between. The CDR3 consists of 17 residues. Germline CDR1 SGHVS, CDR2 FQNEAQ. CDR3 loop: CASSLALGLLGNQPQHF. CDR3 bases: TGTGCCAGCAGCTTAGCCCTCGGACTCCTGGGGAATCAGCCCCAGCATTTT. Based on the CDR3 plus reference TRBV7-8 and TRBJ1-5, the full variable domain is GAGVSQSPRYKVAKRGQDVALRCDPISGHVSLFWYQQALGQGPEFLTYFQNEAQLDKSGLPSDRFFAERPEGSVSTLKIQRTQQEDSAVYLCASSLALGLLGNQPQHFGDGTRLSIL.

In this sample, this clone turned up once. The CDR3 nucleotides read TGTGCCAGCAGCCTACAGGGAAGGTTTTGGCCCCAGCATTTT. Amino acids: CASSLQGRFWPQHF. The V and J genes are TRBV7-2 and TRBJ1-5; D is perhaps TRBD1 (6 bases). This CDR3 contains 14 residues. Trimming took off 5 bases at V and 9 bases at J, with 17 bases between the two ends. CDR1 and CDR2 (germline): SGHTA, FQGNSA. Looking up the rest from reference TRBV7-2 and TRBJ1-5 gives the full variable domain: GAGVSQSPSNKVTEKGKDVELRCDPISGHTALYWYRQSLGQGLEFLIYFQGNSAPDKSGLPSDRFSAERTGGSVSTLTIQRTQQEDSAVYLCASSLQGRFWPQHFGDGTRLSIL.

The CDR3 reads CASSYRTGYNEQFF. CDR3 coding DNA: TGTGCCAGCAGCTACCGGACAGGCTACAATGAGCAGTTCTTC. The chain uses TRBV11-2 and TRBJ2-1; 7 bases are shared with TRBD1. The germline CDR1 and CDR2 sequences are SGHAT and FQNNGV. V was pared by 4 bases and J by 3 bases, with 3 bases of the junction left unmatched. The CDR3 is made up of 14 amino acids.

The chain couples TRBV19 to TRBJ2-3, with D possibly being TRBD2 (5 bases). Per the germline V gene, CDR1 is LNHDA and CDR2 is SQIVND (reference sequence). This CDR3 has 14 amino acids. V lost 7 bases to trimming and J lost 4 bases, with 15 bases between them. This chain's CDR3 is CASNRVVEADTQYF. CDR3 nucleotide sequence: TGTGCCAGTAATCGGGTTGTGGAGGCAGATACGCAGTATTTT.

The V gene is TRBV5-4, the J gene TRBJ2-5; D perhaps matches TRBD1 (5 bases). Germline CDR1 SGHNT, CDR2 YYREEE (reference sequence). This CDR3 has 13 residues. Trimming pared 6 bases from V and 2 bases from J, leaving 11 bases between. The CDR3 protein is CASINRSQETQYF. CDR3 in DNA: TGTGCCAGCATCAACAGGAGTCAAGAGACCCAGTACTTC.

J is TRBJ2-2 and V is TRBV10-3; 10 bases fit TRBD2. V lost 6 bases to trimming and J lost 1 base; unmatched junction nucleotides: 5. Germline V gives CDR1 ENHRY, CDR2 SYGVKD. The length of the CDR3 is 16 residues. The CDR3 coding sequence is TGTGCCATCAGCCCACTAGCGGGGAAGAACACCGGGGAGCTGTTTTTT. Its translation is CAISPLAGKNTGELFF.

The chain links TRBV9 to TRBJ1-1, with TRBD1 matching 10 bases. The V segment lost 4 bases and the J segment 4 bases; nucleotides outside the gene matches: 7. Germline V lookup: CDR1 SGDLS, CDR2 YYNGEE. CDR3 length equals 15 residues. The CDR3: CASSPRDRGGTEAFF. CDR3 bases: TGTGCCAGCAGCCCCCGGGACAGGGGAGGCACTGAAGCTTTCTTT.

This chain uses TRBV7-2 with TRBJ2-7; 9 bases agree with TRBD1. The CDR3 has 14 residues. Germline trimming cut 8 bases from V and 6 bases from J; bases unmatched to any gene: 11. CDR1 and CDR2 from the germline V gene are SGHTA and FQGNSA. This CDR3 reads CASGRQGVIGEQYF. As DNA, the CDR3 is TGTGCCAGCGGACGACAGGGGGTTATCGGCGAGCAGTACTTC. Filled out from reference TRBV7-2 and TRBJ2-7, the complete variable domain reads GAGVSQSPSNKVTEKGKDVELRCDPISGHTALYWYRQSLGQGLEFLIYFQGNSAPDKSGLPSDRFSAERTGGSVSTLTIQRTQQEDSAVYLCASGRQGVIGEQYFGPGTRLTVT.

The V call is TRBV5-1, the J call TRBJ2-3; tentatively, D is TRBD2 (6 bases). CDR1 SGHRS and CDR2 YFSETQ come from the germline V gene. Deletions cut 4 bases from V and 0 bases from J, with 9 bases between. There are 14 residues in the CDR3. In nucleotides, the CDR3 is TGCGCCAGCAGCCAGGGACTGAGCACAGATACGCAGTATTTT. Translating gives CASSQGLSTDTQYF.

Note on this clone: Compared with germline, one end of the junction differs, possibly owing to a read error. J is TRBJ2-7 and V is TRBV30; 10 bases fit TRBD1. The germline V gene encodes CDR1 GTSNPN and CDR2 SVGIG (reference sequence). The CDR3 consists of 11 residues. DNA for the CDR3: TGTGCCTGGAGGACCGGGACAGGGGTGCACTTC. Encoded protein: CAWRTGTGVHF. Full variable domain (outside the CDR3, taken from reference TRBV30 and TRBJ2-7): SQTIHQWPATLVQPVGSPLSLECTVEGTSNPNLYWYRQAAGRGLQLLFYSVGIGQISSEVPQNLSASRPQDRQFILSSKKLLLSDSGFYLCAWRTGTGVHFGPGTRLTVT.

This clone was seen only once. V and J are TRBV19 and TRBJ2-7, with TRBD1 matching 8 bases. Germline-derived CDR1 and CDR2 are LNHDA and SQIVND (reference sequence). This CDR3 comprises 14 residues. Germline trimming cut 3 bases from V and 3 bases from J; bases unmatched to any gene: 4. CDR3 bases: TGTGCCAGTAGTATCGGGACAGGATACTACGAGCAGTACTTC. Translated, it gives CASSIGTGYYEQYF. Supplemented by reference TRBV19 and TRBJ2-7, the full variable domain reads DGGITQSPKYLFRKEGQNVTLSCEQNLNHDAMYWYRQDPGQGLRLIYYSQIVNDFQKGDIAEGYSVSREKKESFPLTVTSAQKNPTAFYLCASSIGTGYYEQYFGPGTRLTVT.

The chain uses TRBV9 and TRBJ2-7; TRBD2 matches at 10 bases. This CDR3 has 14 amino acids. The V and J ends lost 4 bases and 6 bases, in that order; junction bases with no gene match: 7. In germline, CDR1 is SGDLS, CDR2 YYNGEE. The CDR3 loop reads CASSSSGTSVEQYF. DNA for the CDR3: TGTGCCAGCAGCTCTTCCGGGACTAGCGTCGAGCAGTACTTC.

Comment on this clone: At one end, the junction sequence differs from germline, possibly due to a read error. The chain uses TRBV7-8 and TRBJ2-7, with TRBD1 identical over 8 bases. Germline V gene sequence: CDR1 SGHVS, CDR2 FQNEAQ. CDR3 length: 15 residues. The DNA for the CDR3 is TGTGCCAGCAGTTTAGGACAGGGCTTCGGTCGCGAGCAGTACTTC. Amino acid sequence: CASSLGQGFGREQYF.

This chain connects TRBV7-9 to TRBJ2-2; TRBD1 agrees at 9 bases. The CDR3 covers 15 residues. V lost 2 bases to trimming and J lost 6 bases; unmatched junction nucleotides: 4. CDR1 is SEHNR, CDR2 FQNEAQ, per germline (reference sequence). The CDR3 DNA reads as TGTGCCAGCAGCTTATTACAGGGGGCCGCCGGGGAGCTGTTTTTT. It codes for CASSLLQGAAGELFF.